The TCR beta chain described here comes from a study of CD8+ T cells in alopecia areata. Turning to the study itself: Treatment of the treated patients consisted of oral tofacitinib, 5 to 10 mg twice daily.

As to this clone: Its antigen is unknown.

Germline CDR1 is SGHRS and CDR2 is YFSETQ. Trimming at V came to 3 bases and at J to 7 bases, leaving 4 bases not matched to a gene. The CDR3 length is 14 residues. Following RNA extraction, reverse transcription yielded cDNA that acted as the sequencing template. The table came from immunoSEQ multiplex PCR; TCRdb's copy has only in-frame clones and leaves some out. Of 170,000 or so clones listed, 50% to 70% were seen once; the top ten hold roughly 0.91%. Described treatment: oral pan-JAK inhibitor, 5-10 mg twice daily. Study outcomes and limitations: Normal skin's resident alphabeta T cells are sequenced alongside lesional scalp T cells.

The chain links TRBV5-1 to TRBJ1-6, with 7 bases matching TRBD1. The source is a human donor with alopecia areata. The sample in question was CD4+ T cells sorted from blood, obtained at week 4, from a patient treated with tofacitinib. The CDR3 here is CASSYGTVNSPLHF. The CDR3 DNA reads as TGCGCCAGCAGCTATGGGACAGTGAATTCACCCCTCCACTTT. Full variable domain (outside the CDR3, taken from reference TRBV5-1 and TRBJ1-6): KAGVTQTPRYLIKTRGQQVTLSCSPISGHRSVSWYQQTPGQGLQFLFEYFSETQRNKGNFPGRFSGRQFSNSRSEMNVSTLELGDSALYLCASSYGTVNSPLHFGNGTRLTVT.